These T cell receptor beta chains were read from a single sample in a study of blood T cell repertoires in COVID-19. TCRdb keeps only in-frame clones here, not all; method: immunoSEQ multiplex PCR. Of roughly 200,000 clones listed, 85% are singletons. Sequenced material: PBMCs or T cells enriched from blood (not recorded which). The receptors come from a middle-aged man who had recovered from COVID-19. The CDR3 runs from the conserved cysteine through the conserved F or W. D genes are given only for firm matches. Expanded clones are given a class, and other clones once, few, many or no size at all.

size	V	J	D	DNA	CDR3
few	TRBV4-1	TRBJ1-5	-	TGCGCCAGCAGCCGAGAGATTGGGAGCCGCAATCAGCCCCAGCATTTT	CASSREIGSRNQPQHF
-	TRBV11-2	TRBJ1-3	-	TGTGCCAGCAGCTTTGGGGCGGGAAACACCATATATTTT	CASSFGAGNTIYF
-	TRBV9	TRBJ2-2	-	TGTGCCAGCAGCGTTCAATCCGGAGGGATTAACACCGGGGAGCTGTTTTTT	CASSVQSGGINTGELFF
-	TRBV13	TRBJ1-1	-	TGTGCCAGCAGCTTAGGCTCGGGGGGCACTGAAGCTTTCTTT	CASSLGSGGTEAFF
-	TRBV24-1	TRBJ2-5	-	TGTGCCACCAGTGATTTGCATCGGGCGGGAGAGACCCAGTACTTC	CATSDLHRAGETQYF
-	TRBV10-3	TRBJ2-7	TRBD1	TGTGCCATCAGTGAGTCGGGACAGGGGGCCTACGAGCAGTACTTC	CAISESGQGAYEQYF
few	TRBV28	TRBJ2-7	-	TGTGCCAGCAGTTTGCTCCCCCTAGGCGAGCAGTACTTC	CASSLLPLGEQYF
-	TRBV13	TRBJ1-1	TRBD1	TGTGCCAGCAGCTTATACGACAGGGAAAACGCAGGAGCTTTCTTT	CASSLYDRENAGAFF
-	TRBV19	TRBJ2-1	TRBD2	TGTGCCAGTACCCGGACTAGCGGGAGCTCCTACAATGAGCAGTTCTTC	CASTRTSGSSYNEQFF
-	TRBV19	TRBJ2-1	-	TGTGCCAGTAGTATTGCACAGCCCCACAATGAGCAGTTCTTC	CASSIAQPHNEQFF
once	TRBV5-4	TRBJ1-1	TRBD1	TGTGCCAGCAGCATAGGACAGGGAGCGAACACTGAAGCTTTCTTT	CASSIGQGANTEAFF
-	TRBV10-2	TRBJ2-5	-	TGCGCCAGCAGATGCCCCACTAACCCGATCCAAGAGACCCAGTACTTC	CASRCPTNPIQETQYF
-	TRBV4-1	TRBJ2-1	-	TGCGCCAGCAGCGGGAGAATCAATGAGCAGTTCTTC	CASSGRINEQFF
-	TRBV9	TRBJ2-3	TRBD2	TGTGCCAGCAGCGCTAGCGGGGCTACAGATACGCAGTATTTT	CASSASGATDTQYF
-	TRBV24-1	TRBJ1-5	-	TGTGCCACCAGTGATTTTAGCCGGGGAGGGAATCAGCCCCAGCATTTT	CATSDFSRGGNQPQHF
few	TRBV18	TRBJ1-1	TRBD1	TGTGCCAGCTCAGGGGACAGGGGGCCGGCTGAAGCTTTCTTT	CASSGDRGPAEAFF
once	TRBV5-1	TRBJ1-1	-	TGCGCCAGCAGCTGGGAGGGGACGGTGAACACTGAAGCTTTCTTT	CASSWEGTVNTEAFF
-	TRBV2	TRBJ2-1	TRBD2	TGTGCCAGCACATCCGGGACTAACAATGAGCAGTTCTTC	CASTSGTNNEQFF
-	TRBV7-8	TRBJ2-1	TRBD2	TGTGCCAGCAGCTTAACCGGGAGGGCGGACTACAATGAGCAGTTCTTC	CASSLTGRADYNEQFF
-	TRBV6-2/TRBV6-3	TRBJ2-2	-	TGTGCCAGCAGTTACGCGCCAGGGGATTCCGGGGAGCTGTTTTTT	CASSYAPGDSGELFF
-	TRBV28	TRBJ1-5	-	TGTGCCAGCAGTTCAGCCGGGACATCTAAATATCAGCCCCAGCATTTT	CASSSAGTSKYQPQHF
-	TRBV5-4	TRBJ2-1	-	TGTGCCAGCAGCTCAGACTACAATGAGCAGTTCTTC	CASSSDYNEQFF
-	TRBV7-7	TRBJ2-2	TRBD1	TGTGCTAGCAGCCAAGGGACAGGGCCGAACACCGGGGAGCTGTTTTTT	CASSQGTGPNTGELFF
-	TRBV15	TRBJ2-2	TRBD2	TGTGCCACCAGCAAAGCGGGAACCTACACCGGGGAGCTGTTTTTT	CATSKAGTYTGELFF
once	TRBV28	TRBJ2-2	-	TGTGCCAGCAGTCCCCTGCGGTCAGGGGCCGGGGAGCTGTTTTTT	CASSPLRSGAGELFF
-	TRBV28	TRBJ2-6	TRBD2	TGTGCCAGCAGAATAGCGGGAGAAAACTCTGGGGCCAACGTCCTGACTTTC	CASRIAGENSGANVLTF
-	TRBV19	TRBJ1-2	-	TGTGCCAGTACCCCCGTACCGGGACAAGTCTATGGCTACACCTTC	CASTPVPGQVYGYTF
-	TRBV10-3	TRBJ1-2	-	TGTGCCATCAGTGAGTCTTCAGGGGATTATCGCTATGGCTACACCTTC	CAISESSGDYRYGYTF
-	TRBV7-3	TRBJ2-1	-	TGTGCCAGCAGCTTAGATGCAGGGGGGTACAATGAGCAGTTCTTC	CASSLDAGGYNEQFF
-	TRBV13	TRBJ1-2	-	TGTGCCAGCAGCTCTGGGAGGGGTTTGGACTATGGCTACACCTTC	CASSSGRGLDYGYTF